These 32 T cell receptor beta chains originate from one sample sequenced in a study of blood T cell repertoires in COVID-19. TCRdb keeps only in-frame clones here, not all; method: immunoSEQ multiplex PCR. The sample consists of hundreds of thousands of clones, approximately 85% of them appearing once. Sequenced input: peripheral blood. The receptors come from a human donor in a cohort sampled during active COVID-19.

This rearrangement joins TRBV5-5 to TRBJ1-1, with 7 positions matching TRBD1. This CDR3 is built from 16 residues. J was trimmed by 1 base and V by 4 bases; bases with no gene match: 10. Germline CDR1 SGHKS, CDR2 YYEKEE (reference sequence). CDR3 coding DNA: TGTGCCAGCAGCCCCGTCAAGGGGGCGGGGAACACTGAAGCTTTCTTT. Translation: CASSPVKGAGNTEAFF.

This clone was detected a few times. The chain's CDR3 is CASSFLGRNTEAFF. The CDR3 region has the DNA TGCGCCAGCAGCTTTTTGGGGAGGAACACTGAAGCTTTCTTT. The rearrangement uses TRBV5-1 and TRBJ1-1; D is undetermined. The CDR3 has 14 amino acids. Germline CDR1 SGHRS, CDR2 YFSETQ. V lost 2 bases and J lost 1, with 9 bases in between.

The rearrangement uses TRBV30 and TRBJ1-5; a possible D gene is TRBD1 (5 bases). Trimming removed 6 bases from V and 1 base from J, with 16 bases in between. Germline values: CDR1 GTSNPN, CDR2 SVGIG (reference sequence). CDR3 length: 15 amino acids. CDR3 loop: CACSRGGSSNQPQHF. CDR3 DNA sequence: TGTGCCTGTTCACGGGGGGGTTCGAGCAATCAGCCCCAGCATTTT.

The CDR3 nucleotides are TGTGCCAGCAGCCACGGACTAGCGGGAGCAGATCCCTACGAGCAGTACTTC. This sequence encodes CASSHGLAGADPYEQYF. The chain employs TRBV4-2 and TRBJ2-7, with 13 bases aligning to TRBD2. CDR3 length: 17 amino acids. Trimming took 3 bases from V and 2 from J; bases not matched to a gene: 7. Looked up from germline, CDR1 is LGHNA and CDR2 is YNFKEQ.

The CDR3 DNA reads as TGTGCCAGCAGCCGGGACAGGGGATACAATGAGCAGTTCTTC. Its translation: CASSRDRGYNEQFF. This chain links TRBV7-9 with TRBJ2-1; the match to TRBD1 covers 10 bases. The CDR3 is made up of 14 amino acids. The V gene end was trimmed by 5 bases and the J gene end by 4 bases; junction bases not matched to a gene: 2. Per germline, CDR1 SEHNR and CDR2 FQNEAQ (reference sequence).

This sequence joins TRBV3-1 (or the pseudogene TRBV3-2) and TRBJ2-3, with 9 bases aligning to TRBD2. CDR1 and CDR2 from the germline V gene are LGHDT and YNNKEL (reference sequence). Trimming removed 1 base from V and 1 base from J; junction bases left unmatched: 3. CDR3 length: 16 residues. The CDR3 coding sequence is TGTGCCAGCAGCCAAGGTGCGGGAGGGGGCACAGATACGCAGTATTTT. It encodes CASSQGAGGGTDTQYF.

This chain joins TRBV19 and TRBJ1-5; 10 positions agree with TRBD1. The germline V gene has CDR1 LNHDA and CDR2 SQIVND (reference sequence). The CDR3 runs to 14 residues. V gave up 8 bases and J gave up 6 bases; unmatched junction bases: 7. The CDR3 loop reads CASGKTGGGQPQHF. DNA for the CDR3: TGTGCCAGTGGGAAGACAGGGGGCGGTCAGCCCCAGCATTTT.

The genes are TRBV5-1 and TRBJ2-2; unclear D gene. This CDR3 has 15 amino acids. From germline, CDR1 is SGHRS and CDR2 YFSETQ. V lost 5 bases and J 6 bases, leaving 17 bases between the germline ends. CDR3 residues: CASRKSTARAGELFF. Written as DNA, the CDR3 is TGCGCCAGCAGGAAGTCGACGGCCCGGGCCGGGGAGCTGTTTTTT.

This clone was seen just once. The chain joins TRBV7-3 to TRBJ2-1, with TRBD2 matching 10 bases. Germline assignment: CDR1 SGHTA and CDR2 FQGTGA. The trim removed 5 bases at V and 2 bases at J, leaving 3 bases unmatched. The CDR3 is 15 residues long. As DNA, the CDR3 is TGTGCCAGCAGCCCCGGACTAGCGGCCTACAATGAGCAGTTCTTC. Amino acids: CASSPGLAAYNEQFF.

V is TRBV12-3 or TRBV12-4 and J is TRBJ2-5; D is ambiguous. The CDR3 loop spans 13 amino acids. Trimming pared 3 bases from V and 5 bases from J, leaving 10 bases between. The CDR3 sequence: CASSFSRGETQYF. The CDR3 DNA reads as TGTGCCAGCAGTTTTTCCCGAGGCGAGACCCAGTACTTC.

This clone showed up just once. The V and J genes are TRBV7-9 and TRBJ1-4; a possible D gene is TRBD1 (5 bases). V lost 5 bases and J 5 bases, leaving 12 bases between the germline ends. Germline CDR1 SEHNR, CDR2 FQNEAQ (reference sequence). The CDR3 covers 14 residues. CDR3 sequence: CASSPGLSNEKLFF. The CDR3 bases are TGTGCCAGCAGCCCGGGACTCTCAAATGAAAAACTGTTTTTT.

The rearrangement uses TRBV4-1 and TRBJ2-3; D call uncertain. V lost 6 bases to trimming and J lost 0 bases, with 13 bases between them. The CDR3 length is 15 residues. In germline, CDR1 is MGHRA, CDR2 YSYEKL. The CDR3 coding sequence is TGCGCCAGCAGTCGCCTAGGCGCCAGCACAGATACGCAGTATTTT. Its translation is CASSRLGASTDTQYF.

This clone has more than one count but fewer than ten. CDR3 bases: TGTGCCAGCAGGGAGGGTGGTCACTCTGGAAACACCATATATTTT. Amino acid sequence: CASREGGHSGNTIYF. The chain recombines TRBV2 with TRBJ1-3; unclear D gene. Trimming left V 6 bases short and J 0 bases short, with 12 bases between. Germline loops: CDR1 SNHLY, CDR2 FYNNEI. This CDR3 contains 15 residues.

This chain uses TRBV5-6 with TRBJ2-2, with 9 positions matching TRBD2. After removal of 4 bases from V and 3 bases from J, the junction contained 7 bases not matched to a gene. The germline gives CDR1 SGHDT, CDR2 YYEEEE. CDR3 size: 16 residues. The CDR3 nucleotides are TGTGCCAGCAGCCCAAGGGGGACTAGCTACACCGGGGAGCTGTTTTTT. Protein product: CASSPRGTSYTGELFF. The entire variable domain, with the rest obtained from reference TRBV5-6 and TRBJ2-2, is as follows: DAGVTQSPTHLIKTRGQQVTLRCSPKSGHDTVSWYQQALGQGPQFIFQYYEEEERQRGNFPDRFSGHQFPNYSSELNVNALLLGDSALYLCASSPRGTSYTGELFFGEGSRLTVL.

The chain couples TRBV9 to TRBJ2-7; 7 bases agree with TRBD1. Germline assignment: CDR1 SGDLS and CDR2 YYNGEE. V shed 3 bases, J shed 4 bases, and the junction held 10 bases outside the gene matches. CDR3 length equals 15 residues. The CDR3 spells CASSASTGEMYEQYF. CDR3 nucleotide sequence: TGTGCCAGCAGCGCCTCAACAGGGGAGATGTACGAGCAGTACTTC. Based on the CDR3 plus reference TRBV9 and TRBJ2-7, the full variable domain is DSGVTQTPKHLITATGQRVTLRCSPRSGDLSVYWYQQSLDQGLQFLIQYYNGEERAKGNILERFSAQQFPDLHSELNLSSLELGDSALYFCASSASTGEMYEQYFGPGTRLTVT.

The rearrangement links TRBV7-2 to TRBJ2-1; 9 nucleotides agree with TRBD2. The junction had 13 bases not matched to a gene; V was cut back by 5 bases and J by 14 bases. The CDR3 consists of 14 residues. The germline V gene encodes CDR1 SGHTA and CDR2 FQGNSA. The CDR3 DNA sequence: TGTGCCAGCAGCCCAACTCCTGGTAGCGGGAGTGAGTTCTTC. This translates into CASSPTPGSGSEFF. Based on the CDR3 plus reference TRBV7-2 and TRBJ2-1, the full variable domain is GAGVSQSPSNKVTEKGKDVELRCDPISGHTALYWYRQSLGQGLEFLIYFQGNSAPDKSGLPSDRFSAERTGGSVSTLTIQRTQQEDSAVYLCASSPTPGSGSEFFGPGTRLTVL.

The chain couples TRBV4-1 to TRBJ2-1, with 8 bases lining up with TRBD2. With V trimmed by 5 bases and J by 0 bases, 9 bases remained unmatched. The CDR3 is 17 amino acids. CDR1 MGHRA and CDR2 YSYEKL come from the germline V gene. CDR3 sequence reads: CASSGRERETSYNEQFF. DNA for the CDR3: TGCGCCAGCAGCGGCAGGGAGCGGGAGACCTCCTACAATGAGCAGTTCTTC.

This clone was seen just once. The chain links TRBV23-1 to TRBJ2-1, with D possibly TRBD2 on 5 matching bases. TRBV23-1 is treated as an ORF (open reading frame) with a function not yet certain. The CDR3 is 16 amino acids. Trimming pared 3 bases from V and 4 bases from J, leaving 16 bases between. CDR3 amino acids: CASSHRGREPYNEQFF. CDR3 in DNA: TGCGCCAGCAGTCACCGGGGAAGGGAGCCTTACAATGAGCAGTTCTTC.

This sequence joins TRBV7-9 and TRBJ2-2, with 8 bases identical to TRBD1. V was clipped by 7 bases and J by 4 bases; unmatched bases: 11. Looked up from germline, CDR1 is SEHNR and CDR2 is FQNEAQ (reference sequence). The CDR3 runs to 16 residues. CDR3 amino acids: CASTPAGGLVTGELFF. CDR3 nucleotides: TGTGCCAGCACCCCAGCAGGGGGCCTTGTCACCGGGGAGCTGTTTTTT.

The CDR3 spells CAIRSDRGGDEQFF. The CDR3 region has the DNA TGTGCCATCAGGTCGGACAGGGGCGGCGATGAGCAGTTCTTC. The chain has TRBV10-3 and TRBJ2-1, with 9 nucleotides matching TRBD1. Germline V lookup: CDR1 ENHRY, CDR2 SYGVKD. The CDR3 length is 14 residues. Losses at the gene ends were 6 bases for V and 8 bases for J; bases not matched to a gene: 8.

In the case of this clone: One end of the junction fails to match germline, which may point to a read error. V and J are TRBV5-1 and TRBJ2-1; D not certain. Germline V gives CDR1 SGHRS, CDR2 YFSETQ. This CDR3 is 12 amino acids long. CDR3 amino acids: CASSLESLSLVF. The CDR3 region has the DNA TGCGCCAGCAGCTTGGAGAGCCTGTCGTTGGTCTTC.

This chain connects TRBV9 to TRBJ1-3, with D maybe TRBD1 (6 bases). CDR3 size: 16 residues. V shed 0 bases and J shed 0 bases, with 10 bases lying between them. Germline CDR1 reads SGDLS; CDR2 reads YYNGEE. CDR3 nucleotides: TGTGCCAGCAGCGTAGGACAGGCGAGCTCTGGAAACACCATATATTTT. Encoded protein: CASSVGQASSGNTIYF.

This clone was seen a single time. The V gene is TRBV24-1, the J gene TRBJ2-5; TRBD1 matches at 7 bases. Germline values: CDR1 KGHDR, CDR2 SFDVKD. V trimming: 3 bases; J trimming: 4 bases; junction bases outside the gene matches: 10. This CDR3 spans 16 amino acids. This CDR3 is CATSDQTGLPGETQYF. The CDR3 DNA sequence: TGTGCCACCAGTGATCAGACAGGGTTACCAGGAGAGACCCAGTACTTC.

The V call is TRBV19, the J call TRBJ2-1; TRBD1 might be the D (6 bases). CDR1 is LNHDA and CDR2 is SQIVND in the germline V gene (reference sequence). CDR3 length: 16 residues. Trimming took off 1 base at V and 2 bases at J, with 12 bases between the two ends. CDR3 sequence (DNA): TGTGCCAGTAGTATAGTCAGGGGTATCACCTACAATGAGCAGTTCTTC. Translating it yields CASSIVRGITYNEQFF.

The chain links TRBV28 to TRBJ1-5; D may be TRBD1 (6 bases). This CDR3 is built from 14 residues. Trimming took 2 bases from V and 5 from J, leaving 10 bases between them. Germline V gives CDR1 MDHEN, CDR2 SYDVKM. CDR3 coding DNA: TGTGCCAGCAGTTTACCCGGGACACATCAGCCCCAGCATTTT. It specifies CASSLPGTHQPQHF.

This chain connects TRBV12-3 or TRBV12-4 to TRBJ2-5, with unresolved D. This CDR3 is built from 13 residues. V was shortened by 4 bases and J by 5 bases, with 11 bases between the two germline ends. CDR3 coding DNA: TGTGCCAGCAGTTCCACGGTCCGGGAGACCCAGTACTTC. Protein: CASSSTVRETQYF.

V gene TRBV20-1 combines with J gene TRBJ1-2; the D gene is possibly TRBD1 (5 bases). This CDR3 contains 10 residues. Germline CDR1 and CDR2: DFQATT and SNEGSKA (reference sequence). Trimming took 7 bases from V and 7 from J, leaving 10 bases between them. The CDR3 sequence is CSVGDFGYTF. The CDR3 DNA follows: TGCAGTGTAGGGGATTTTGGCTACACCTTC.

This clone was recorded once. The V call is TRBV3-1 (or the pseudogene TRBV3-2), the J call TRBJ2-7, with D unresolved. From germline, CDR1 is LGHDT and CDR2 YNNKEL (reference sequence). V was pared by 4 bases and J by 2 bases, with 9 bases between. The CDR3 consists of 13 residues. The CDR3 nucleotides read TGTGCCAGCAGCCGAGCGCCCACCTACGAGCAGTACTTC. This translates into CASSRAPTYEQYF.

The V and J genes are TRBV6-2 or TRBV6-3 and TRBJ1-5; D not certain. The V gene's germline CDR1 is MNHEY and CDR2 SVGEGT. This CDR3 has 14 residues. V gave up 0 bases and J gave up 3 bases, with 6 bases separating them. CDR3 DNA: TGTGCCAGCAGTTACTCACAGATCAATCAGCCCCAGCATTTT. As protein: CASSYSQINQPQHF.

DNA of the CDR3: TGCGCCAGCAGCCAGAGAGGACTAGCGGGATTCAATGAGCAGTTCTTC. It yields the protein CASSQRGLAGFNEQFF. The chain employs TRBV4-1 and TRBJ2-1, with 12 positions matching TRBD2. The V gene's germline CDR1 is MGHRA and CDR2 YSYEKL. This CDR3 spans 16 amino acids. With 3 bases clipped from V and 6 bases from J, the junction kept 6 bases outside the gene matches.

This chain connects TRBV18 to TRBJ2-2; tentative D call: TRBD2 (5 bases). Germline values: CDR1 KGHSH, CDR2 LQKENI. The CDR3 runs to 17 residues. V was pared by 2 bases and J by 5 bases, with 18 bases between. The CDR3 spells CASSPVSAKRGTGELFF. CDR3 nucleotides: TGTGCCAGCTCACCAGTCAGCGCAAAGAGAGGGACCGGGGAGCTGTTTTTT.

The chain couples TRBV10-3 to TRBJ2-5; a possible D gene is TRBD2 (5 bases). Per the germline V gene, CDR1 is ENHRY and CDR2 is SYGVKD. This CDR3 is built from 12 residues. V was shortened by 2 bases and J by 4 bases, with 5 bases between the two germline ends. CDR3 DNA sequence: TGTGCCATCAGTGAGGGAGGAGAGACCCAGTACTTC. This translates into CAISEGGETQYF.